These T cell receptor beta chains were read from a single sample in a study of T cells in Graves' hyperthyroidism and ophthalmopathy. TCRdb processed the multiplex PCR reads anew with MiXCR; each CDR3 protein has one entry. The sample includes 600,000 or so distinct CDR3 sequences, 11% to 15% of them seen just once. Sequencing was performed on blood. The source is a woman aged 18-29 years with Graves' ophthalmopathy. Both conserved end residues are part of each CDR3. A D gene is named only where the DNA matches it firmly. The size field is filled for only some rows; it gives once, few, many or a size class.

D: .; J: TRBJ2-4; V: TRBV11-2; size: many; DNA: TGTGCCAGCAGCTTTAGCCAAAACATTCAGTACTTC; CDR3: CASSFSQNIQYF
D: .; J: TRBJ2-7; V: TRBV13; size: many; DNA: TGTGCCAGCAGCTTAGAGGGGGACACCTCCTACGAGCAGTACTTC; CDR3: CASSLEGDTSYEQYF
D: .; J: TRBJ2-7; V: TRBV5-1; size: many; DNA: TGCGCCAGCAGCTTGGTTGGGGCTGGCGGGAACGACGAGCAGTACTTC; CDR3: CASSLVGAGGNDEQYF
D: .; J: TRBJ2-7; V: TRBV2; size: many; DNA: TGTGCCAGCAGCCGACTACCCCAGCGGGTCGAGCAGTACTTC; CDR3: CASSRLPQRVEQYF
D: .; J: TRBJ2-7; V: TRBV18; size: many; DNA: TGTGCCAGCTCACCACCGTTAGTACAGGGAGGCGAGCAGTACTTC; CDR3: CASSPPLVQGGEQYF
D: TRBD2; J: TRBJ2-7; V: TRBV9; size: few; DNA: TGTGCCAGCAGCGTACACAGGGCCCTAGCGGGAGTAAGCGAGCAGTACTTC; CDR3: CASSVHRALAGVSEQYF
D: .; J: TRBJ2-7; V: TRBV5-1; size: few; DNA: TGCGCCAGCAGCTTGGGGTGGCAGTCCCGGGAGGAGCAGTACTTC; CDR3: CASSLGWQSREEQYF
D: .; J: TRBJ2-4; V: TRBV30; size: many; DNA: TGTGCCTGGAGTGCCCCGGATGGTACCGACATTCAGTACTTC; CDR3: CAWSAPDGTDIQYF
D: .; J: TRBJ1-1; V: TRBV7-8; size: many; DNA: TGTGCCAGCAGCTTAGATTGGGCTGGGGCAGGGCGCCAATCGAACACTGAAGCTTTCTTT; CDR3: CASSLDWAGAGRQSNTEAFF
D: .; J: TRBJ2-1; V: TRBV19; size: .; DNA: TGTGCCAGTAGCCTCCTCGACGTAGCATCCTACAATGAGCAGTTCTTC; CDR3: CASSLLDVASYNEQFF
D: .; J: TRBJ2-3; V: TRBV20-1; size: many; DNA: TGCAGTGCCCGGGACGGGGCCAGCACAGATACGCAGTATTTT; CDR3: CSARDGASTDTQYF
D: .; J: TRBJ2-1; V: TRBV19; size: .; DNA: TGTGCCAGTAGTATTTCCCGACAAGCATGGGAGCAGTTCTTC; CDR3: CASSISRQAWEQFF
D: TRBD2; J: TRBJ2-1; V: TRBV15; size: few; DNA: TGTGCCACCAGCAGAGGGGTTCTAGCGGGTCCCTACAATGAGCAGTTCTTC; CDR3: CATSRGVLAGPYNEQFF
D: TRBD1; J: TRBJ1-1; V: TRBV7-2; size: many; DNA: TGTGCCAGCAGCTTAGCGACAAGGGGGCAAGGCACTGAAGCTTTCTTT; CDR3: CASSLATRGQGTEAFF
D: .; J: TRBJ2-7; V: TRBV6-2/TRBV6-3; size: .; DNA: TGTGCCAGCAGCCACGGGTGGGACGAGCAGTACTTC; CDR3: CASSHGWDEQYF
D: TRBD2; J: TRBJ2-3; V: TRBV7-3; size: many; DNA: TGTGCCAGCGGGGTAGCGGGAGGCCTAGCAGATACGCAGTATTTT; CDR3: CASGVAGGLADTQYF
D: .; J: TRBJ1-5; V: TRBV19; size: many; DNA: TGTGCCAGACGCACTGCTGGGGGGCGATGCAATCAGCCCCAGCATTTT; CDR3: CARRTAGGRCNQPQHF
D: TRBD1; J: TRBJ1-2; V: TRBV7-9; size: few; DNA: TGTGCCAGCAGCCCCCAGGGGGCAGGGATGAGGTATGGCTACACCTTC; CDR3: CASSPQGAGMRYGYTF
D: .; J: TRBJ2-7; V: TRBV19; size: few; DNA: TGTGCCAGTGCTGATGGATATGGAAGACTCGGGCACTACGAGCAGTACTTC; CDR3: CASADGYGRLGHYEQYF
D: TRBD1; J: TRBJ2-2; V: TRBV5-1; size: .; DNA: TGCGCCAGCAAGCGACAGGGGGACACCGGGGAGCTGTTTTTT; CDR3: CASKRQGDTGELFF
D: TRBD2; J: TRBJ2-1; V: TRBV20-1; size: many; DNA: TGCAGTGCTAAGCCTGGGACTAGCGGGAGTGGGGCCTACAATGAGCAGTTCTTC; CDR3: CSAKPGTSGSGAYNEQFF
D: .; J: TRBJ1-6; V: TRBV19; size: .; DNA: TGTGCCAGTAGTACCAGGGGCGATGATTCACCCCTCCACTTT; CDR3: CASSTRGDDSPLHF
D: .; J: TRBJ1-5; V: TRBV3-1; size: medium-sized; DNA: TGTGCCAGCAGCCAAAGGGTAGATCAGCCCCAGCATTTT; CDR3: CASSQRVDQPQHF
D: .; J: TRBJ1-2; V: TRBV11-2; size: many; DNA: TGTGCCAGCAGCTTAGAAGGGAGGCACTATGGCTACACCTTC; CDR3: CASSLEGRHYGYTF
D: .; J: TRBJ2-1; V: TRBV7-9; size: .; DNA: TGTGCCAGCAGCTATTTTCTAGCGTGGGTCTACAATGAGCAGTTCTTC; CDR3: CASSYFLAWVYNEQFF
D: .; J: TRBJ2-1; V: TRBV30; size: many; DNA: TGTGCCTGGAGTCGCACAGCCTACAATGAGCAGTTCTTC; CDR3: CAWSRTAYNEQFF
D: TRBD2; J: TRBJ2-7; V: TRBV4-3; size: many; DNA: TGCGCCAGCAGCCAAGAGGTTAGCGGGAGTGGGTACGAGCAGTACTTC; CDR3: CASSQEVSGSGYEQYF
D: .; J: TRBJ1-5; V: TRBV11-2; size: few; DNA: TGTGCCAGCAGCTTAGGGGGAGGGTTTAAGGAGCCCCAGCATTTT; CDR3: CASSLGGGFKEPQHF
D: TRBD2; J: TRBJ2-5; V: TRBV19; size: many; DNA: TGTGCCAGTAGTAAGGGGTCGCTAGCGGGACTCCAAGAGACCCAGTACTTC; CDR3: CASSKGSLAGLQETQYF
D: .; J: TRBJ1-1; V: TRBV30; size: many; DNA: TGTGCCTGGACAAAAGGGGAGGGCACTGAAGCTTTCTTT; CDR3: CAWTKGEGTEAFF
D: .; J: TRBJ2-3; V: TRBV19; size: once; DNA: TGTGCCAGTAGTCTTAACAGCAATACGCAGTATTTT; CDR3: CASSLNSNTQYF
D: TRBD1; J: TRBJ2-7; V: TRBV6-5; size: many; DNA: TGTGCCAGCAGTTACACCCGGACAGGGATTCTCTACGAGCAGTACTTC; CDR3: CASSYTRTGILYEQYF
D: .; J: TRBJ1-2; V: TRBV11-2; size: many; DNA: TGTGCCAGCAGCTCCCCCCGGGAGGGGCACAGGGGCTACACCTTC; CDR3: CASSSPREGHRGYTF
D: TRBD1; J: TRBJ2-7; V: TRBV4-3; size: .; DNA: TGCGTCAGCAGCCAAGAACGACAGGGTACCTACGAGCAGTACTTC; CDR3: CVSSQERQGTYEQYF
D: .; J: TRBJ2-7; V: TRBV7-2; size: many; DNA: TGTGCCAGCAGCTTACATACAGGGTTGGACGAGCAGTACTTC; CDR3: CASSLHTGLDEQYF
D: TRBD1; J: TRBJ2-7; V: TRBV20-1; size: .; DNA: TGCAGTGTCCCGACAGGGACCACCTACGAGCAGTACTTC; CDR3: CSVPTGTTYEQYF
D: .; J: TRBJ2-5; V: TRBV14; size: many; DNA: TGTGCCAGCAGCCAAAACTTCGCGAAAGAGACCCAGTACTTC; CDR3: CASSQNFAKETQYF
D: TRBD2; J: TRBJ2-1; V: TRBV7-3; size: few; DNA: TGTGCCAGCAGCTCTTCTAGCGGGAGCTCCTACAATGGGCAGTTCTTC; CDR3: CASSSSSGSSYNGQFF
D: .; J: TRBJ2-7; V: TRBV19; size: few; DNA: TGTGCCAGTAGTACTCCTTTGGGGGGCGGGAGTATCCACGAGCAGTACTTC; CDR3: CASSTPLGGGSIHEQYF
D: TRBD1; J: TRBJ1-6; V: TRBV2; size: many; DNA: TGTGCCAGCCGGACGGGACAGGGCAATTCACCCCTCCACTTT; CDR3: CASRTGQGNSPLHF
D: .; J: TRBJ2-3; V: TRBV20-1; size: many; DNA: TGCAGTGCTAGAGCTACCCACAGGGCGACAGATACGCAGTATTTT; CDR3: CSARATHRATDTQYF
D: TRBD2; J: TRBJ2-7; V: TRBV27; size: many; DNA: TGTGCCAGCAAGTTAACTAGCGGCTCCTACGAGCAGTACTTC; CDR3: CASKLTSGSYEQYF
D: .; J: TRBJ1-1; V: TRBV12-3/TRBV12-4; size: many; DNA: TGTGCCAGCAGTTTCAATTTCCGCAGGGCTGTTGAAGCTTTCTTT; CDR3: CASSFNFRRAVEAFF
D: .; J: TRBJ2-5; V: TRBV7-3; size: .; DNA: TGTGCCAGCAGCTTAGGGGTGGAACAGGTTGAGACCCAGTACTTC; CDR3: CASSLGVEQVETQYF
D: .; J: TRBJ1-2; V: TRBV9; size: many; DNA: TGTGCCAGCAGCGTAGTTGGGACTGGCAACTATGGCTACACCTTC; CDR3: CASSVVGTGNYGYTF
D: TRBD2; J: TRBJ2-3; V: TRBV9; size: .; DNA: TGTGCCGGCAGCGTAGTAGATATTGGGACTAAGGTTGGAGATACGCAGTATTTT; CDR3: CAGSVVDIGTKVGDTQYF
D: .; J: TRBJ2-7; V: TRBV4-1; size: .; DNA: TGCGCCAGCAGCCAAGTTTGGCCACCGCTCTCCTACGAGCAGTACTTC; CDR3: CASSQVWPPLSYEQYF
D: .; J: TRBJ2-7; V: TRBV10-3; size: many; DNA: TGTGCCATCAGTGTAAACTCCTACGAGCAGTACTTC; CDR3: CAISVNSYEQYF
D: .; J: TRBJ2-6; V: TRBV27; size: few; DNA: TGTGCCAGCAGTATCCGGGCCGTAAGCCTCTCTGGGGCCAACGTCCTGACTTTC; CDR3: CASSIRAVSLSGANVLTF
D: TRBD2; J: TRBJ2-1; V: TRBV19; size: many; DNA: TGTGCCAGTACCGCGCTAGCGGGAGCGACGGATGAGCAGTTCTTC; CDR3: CASTALAGATDEQFF
D: .; J: TRBJ2-5; V: TRBV25-1; size: many; DNA: TGTGCCAGCAGTGAAGGTGGGGTGATGGGGCAAGAGACCCAGTACTTC; CDR3: CASSEGGVMGQETQYF
D: .; J: TRBJ1-4; V: TRBV6-6; size: many; DNA: TGTGCCAGCAGTTACTCACCGGGAGCAACTAATGAAAAACTGTTTTTT; CDR3: CASSYSPGATNEKLFF
D: .; J: TRBJ1-1; V: TRBV6-1; size: many; DNA: TGTGCCAGCAGGGAACTGAGAATGAACACTGAAGCTTTCTTT; CDR3: CASRELRMNTEAFF
D: TRBD1; J: TRBJ1-2; V: TRBV30; size: many; DNA: TGTGCCTGGAGCGCCCTCGGAGGACAGGGTGCTGGCTACACCTTC; CDR3: CAWSALGGQGAGYTF
D: .; J: TRBJ2-3; V: TRBV6-2/TRBV6-3; size: few; DNA: TGTGCCAGCAGTTATGTGGGAGTCCTCACAGATACGCAGTATTTT; CDR3: CASSYVGVLTDTQYF
D: .; J: TRBJ2-3; V: TRBV12-3/TRBV12-4; size: many; DNA: TGTGCCAGCAGTTTATCAACGCAGTATTTT; CDR3: CASSLSTQYF